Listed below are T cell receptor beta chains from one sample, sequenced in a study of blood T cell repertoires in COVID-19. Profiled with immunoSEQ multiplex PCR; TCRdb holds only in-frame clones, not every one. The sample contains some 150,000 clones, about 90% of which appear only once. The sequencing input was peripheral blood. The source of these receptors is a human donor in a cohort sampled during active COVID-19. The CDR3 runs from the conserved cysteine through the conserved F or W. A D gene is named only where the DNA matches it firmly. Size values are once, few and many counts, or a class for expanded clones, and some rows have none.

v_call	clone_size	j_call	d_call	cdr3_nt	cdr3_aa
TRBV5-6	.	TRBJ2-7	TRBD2	TGTGCCAGCAGCTTCCTAGGGGCGGGAGGGTCCCACGAGCAGTACTTC	CASSFLGAGGSHEQYF
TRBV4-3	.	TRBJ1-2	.	TGCGCCAGCAGCCAAGAATCAGGTTATGGCTACACCTTC	CASSQESGYGYTF
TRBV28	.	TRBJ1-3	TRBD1	TGTGCCAGCAGTTTTGGGGACAGGGACTATCGAAACACCATATATTTT	CASSFGDRDYRNTIYF
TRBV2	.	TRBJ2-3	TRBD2	TGTGCCAGCAGCCCTAGCGGGGTGGGAGATACGCAGTATTTT	CASSPSGVGDTQYF
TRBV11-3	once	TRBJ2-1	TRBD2	TGTGCCAGCAGCTTAGGGGTCTACGGGAGGGCTTACAATGAGCAGTTCTTC	CASSLGVYGRAYNEQFF
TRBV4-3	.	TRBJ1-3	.	TGCGCCAGCAGCCAAGGCGGAAGTGGGAGCCCTGGAAACACCATATATTTT	CASSQGGSGSPGNTIYF
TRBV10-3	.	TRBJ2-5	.	TGTGCCACCTCGGAGGGCAGTTCGACCGAGACCCAGTACTTC	CATSEGSSTETQYF
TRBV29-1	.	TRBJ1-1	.	TGCAGCGCCGACAAAAACTGGGGCAGGAACACTGAAGCTTTCTTT	CSADKNWGRNTEAFF
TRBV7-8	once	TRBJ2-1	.	TGTGCCAGCAGCTTAGCGCCCCAGCGTTTCTCCTACAATGAGCAGTTCTTC	CASSLAPQRFSYNEQFF
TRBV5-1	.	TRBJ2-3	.	TGCGCCAGCAGCTTGGCCGGGGTAGCCACAGATACGCAGTATTTT	CASSLAGVATDTQYF
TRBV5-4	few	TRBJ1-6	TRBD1	TGTGCCAGCAGCTCTGCTGGGACAGGGGGATGGCAGAATTCACCCCTCCACTTT	CASSSAGTGGWQNSPLHF
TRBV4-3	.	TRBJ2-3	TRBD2	TGCGCCAGCAGCCAAGGGAGCGGGAGGGCCACAGATACGCAGTATTTT	CASSQGSGRATDTQYF
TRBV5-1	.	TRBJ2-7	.	TGCGCCAGCAGCTTGACGCAGGGGGAGCAGTACTTC	CASSLTQGEQYF
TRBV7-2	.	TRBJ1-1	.	TGTGCCAGCAGCTTAGATTCAGGGGACACTGAAGCTTTCTTT	CASSLDSGDTEAFF
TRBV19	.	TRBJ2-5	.	TGTGCCAGTAGTATGGGGGGGCCCCAAGAGACCCAGTACTTC	CASSMGGPQETQYF
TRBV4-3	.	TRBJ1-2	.	TGCGCCAGCAGCCAAGAAGGGACAAACTCTGCCTTCGCTAACTATGGCTACACCTTC	CASSQEGTNSAFANYGYTF
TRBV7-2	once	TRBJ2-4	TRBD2	TGTGCCAGCAGGATGTTTCTAGCGGGGAGCATTCAGTACTTC	CASRMFLAGSIQYF
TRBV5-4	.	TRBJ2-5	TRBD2	TGTGCCAGCAGCCCAGGAGGGGCGGGAGAAGAGACCCAGTACTTC	CASSPGGAGEETQYF
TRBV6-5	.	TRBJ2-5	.	TGTGCCAGCAGTCGCAGGCAAGAGACCCAGTACTTC	CASSRRQETQYF
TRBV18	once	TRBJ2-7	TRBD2	TGTGCCAGCTCACCACGGGGGGGGGACCGAGACTACGAGCAGTACTTC	CASSPRGGDRDYEQYF
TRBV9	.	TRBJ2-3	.	TGTGCCAGCAGCGGTCGTGTGAGACGGGGGAACACAGATACGCAGTATTTT	CASSGRVRRGNTDTQYF
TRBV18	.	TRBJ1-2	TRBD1	TGTGCCAGCTCACCTAGGAGGGGGCCGGATGGCTACACCTTC	CASSPRRGPDGYTF
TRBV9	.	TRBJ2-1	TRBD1	TGTGCCAGCAGCGCCGCCGGGACAGGGTTCTCCTACAATGAGCAGTTCTTC	CASSAAGTGFSYNEQFF
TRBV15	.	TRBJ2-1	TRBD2	TGTGCCACCAGCGAAACTAGCGGGAGTAGTAATGAGCAGTTCTTC	CATSETSGSSNEQFF
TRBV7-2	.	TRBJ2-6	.	TGTGCCAGCAGCTTACAGGGAATTGGCTCTGGGGCCAACGTCCTGACTTTC	CASSLQGIGSGANVLTF
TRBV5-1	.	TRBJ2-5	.	TGCGCCAGCAGCTCGGCGGCAGGGGAGGAGACCCAGTACTTC	CASSSAAGEETQYF
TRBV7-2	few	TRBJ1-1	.	TGTGCCAGCAGCTTGAGTTACACTGAAGCTTTCTTT	CASSLSYTEAFF
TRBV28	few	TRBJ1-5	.	TGTGCCAGCAGTTCCCACCAGGGGAGCAATCAGCCCCAGCATTTT	CASSSHQGSNQPQHF
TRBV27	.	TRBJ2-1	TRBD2	TGTGCCAGCAGTTATTCGGGAGGCAATGAGCAGTTCTTC	CASSYSGGNEQFF
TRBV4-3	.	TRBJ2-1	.	TGCGCCAGCAGCCGTATGCCGCCGAGCTCCTACAATGAGCAGTTCTTC	CASSRMPPSSYNEQFF
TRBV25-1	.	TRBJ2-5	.	TGTGCCAGCAGTGAATATAATAGGGGCCAAGAGACCCAGTACTTC	CASSEYNRGQETQYF
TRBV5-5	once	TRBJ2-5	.	TGTGCCAGCAGCTCCGAAGGTTGGGTACAGGGTTTCAGAGAGACCCAGTACTTC	CASSSEGWVQGFRETQYF
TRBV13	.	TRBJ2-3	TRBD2	TGTGCCAGCAGCTTAGAGCGGGGCTTAAGCACAGATACGCAGTATTTT	CASSLERGLSTDTQYF
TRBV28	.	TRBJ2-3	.	TGTGCCAGCACCCCTAGAAGTCCACCATATACGCAGTATTTT	CASTPRSPPYTQYF
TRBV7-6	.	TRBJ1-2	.	TGTGCCAGCAGCTTAGGTCCGGGGGGAAACTATGGCTACACCTTC	CASSLGPGGNYGYTF
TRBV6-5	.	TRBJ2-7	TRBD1	TGTGCCAGCAGGGGGACAGGGACCTACGAGCAGTACTTC	CASRGTGTYEQYF
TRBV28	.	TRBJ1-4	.	TGTGCCAGCAGTTCTACAGGGTACGCTAATGAAAAACTGTTTTTT	CASSSTGYANEKLFF
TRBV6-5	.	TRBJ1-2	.	TGTGCCAGCAGTCCCGCCCCCCGGGGCTATGGCTACACCTTC	CASSPAPRGYGYTF
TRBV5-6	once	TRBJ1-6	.	TGTGCCAGCAGCTTACAGGGAGACCCTTCACCCCTCCACTTT	CASSLQGDPSPLHF
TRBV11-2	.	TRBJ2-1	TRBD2	TGTGCCAGCAGCTTAGGCTCGGGAGGGCCTTATGAGCAGTTCTTC	CASSLGSGGPYEQFF
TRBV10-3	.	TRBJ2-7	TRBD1	TGTGCCATCAGTGAGTCATGGACAGGGGGTGGCTCCGAGCAGTACTTC	CAISESWTGGGSEQYF
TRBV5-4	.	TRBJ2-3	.	TGTGCCAGCAGAGTTAGACAGACAGATACGCAGTATTTT	CASRVRQTDTQYF
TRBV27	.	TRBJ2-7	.	TGTGCCAGCAGTCCGGCTAGCCCAGGCTACGAGCAGTACTTC	CASSPASPGYEQYF
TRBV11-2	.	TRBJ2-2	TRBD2	TGTGCCAGCAGCTTAGATCGAGCGGGACCCGGGGAGCTGTTTTTT	CASSLDRAGPGELFF
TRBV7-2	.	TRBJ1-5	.	TGTGCCAGCAGCTTAGGTTTAAGTTGGCCCAATCAGCCCCAGCATTTT	CASSLGLSWPNQPQHF
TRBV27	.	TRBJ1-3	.	.	CASISGQGAGNTIYF
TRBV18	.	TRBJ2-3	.	TGTGCCAGCTCACCACGGCGCGGCCGCACAGATACGCAGTATTTT	CASSPRRGRTDTQYF
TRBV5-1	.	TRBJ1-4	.	TGCGCCAGCAGCCTAGGTCGGGGAGGTACGACAACTAATGAAAAACTGTTTTTT	CASSLGRGGTTTNEKLFF
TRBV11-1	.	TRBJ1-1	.	TGTGCCAGCAGCCCGACGGACTTAAGCATGAACACTGAAGCTTTCTTT	CASSPTDLSMNTEAFF
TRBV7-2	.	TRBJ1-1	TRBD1	TGTGCCAGCAGCCCGCCCACAGGGGGACAGCCAGGAGCTTTCTTT	CASSPPTGGQPGAFF
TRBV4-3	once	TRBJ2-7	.	TGCGCCAGCAGCCAAGATACGGCAGGGGTTGTCTACGAGCAGTACTTC	CASSQDTAGVVYEQYF
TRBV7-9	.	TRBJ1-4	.	TGTGCCAGCACCTCCGGCGGGGGTGAGGAAAAACTGTTTTTT	CASTSGGGEEKLFF